This TCR beta chain was identified during a study of blood T cell repertoires in COVID-19. In the authors' methods: Reference gene primer amplification gave estimated nucleated cell counts. Profiling relied on immunoSEQ multiplex PCR, and the TCRdb table lists in-frame clones only, not all of them. V and J calls and clone size are copied from that table; D and trimming were computed from the DNA. Here the sample spans over 250,000 clones, roughly nine tenths being singletons. Participants' reported clinical history set cohort assignment. Recovered status applied to Cohort 3 donors who had two consecutive negative PCRs. It also applied to those with clearance or with symptom resolution. Germline V gene lookup returns CDR1 SGHAT and CDR2 FQNNGV. The V gene lost 2 bases and the J gene lost 6 bases, with 8 bases spanning the gap. The CDR3 is 13 amino acids.

The TCR originated in a woman aged 18-29 years who had recovered from COVID-19. This chain joins TRBV11-2 and TRBJ2-1, with no clear D. The sample taken for sequencing was PBMCs or T cells enriched from blood (not recorded which). In DNA, the CDR3 is TGTGCCAGCAGCTTATTCAGTCTCAATGAGCAGTTCTTC. The encoded protein is CASSLFSLNEQFF.